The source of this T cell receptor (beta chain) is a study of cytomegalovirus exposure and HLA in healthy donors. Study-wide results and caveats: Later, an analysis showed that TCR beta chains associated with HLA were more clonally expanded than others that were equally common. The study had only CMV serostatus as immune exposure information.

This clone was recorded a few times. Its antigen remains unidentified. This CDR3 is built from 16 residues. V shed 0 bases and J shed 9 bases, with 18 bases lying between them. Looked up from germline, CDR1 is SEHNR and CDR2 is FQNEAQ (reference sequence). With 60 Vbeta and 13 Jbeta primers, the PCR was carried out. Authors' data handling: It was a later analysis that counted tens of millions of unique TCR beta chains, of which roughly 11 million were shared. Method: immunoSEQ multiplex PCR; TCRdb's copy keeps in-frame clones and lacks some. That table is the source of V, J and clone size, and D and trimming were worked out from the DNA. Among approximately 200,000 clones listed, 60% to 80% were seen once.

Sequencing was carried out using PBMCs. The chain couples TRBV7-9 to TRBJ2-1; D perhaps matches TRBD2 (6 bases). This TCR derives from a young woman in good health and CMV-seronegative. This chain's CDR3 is CASSLAGPRGGVEQFF. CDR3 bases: TGTGCCAGCAGCTTAGCAGGTCCTAGGGGCGGGGTTGAGCAGTTCTTC.